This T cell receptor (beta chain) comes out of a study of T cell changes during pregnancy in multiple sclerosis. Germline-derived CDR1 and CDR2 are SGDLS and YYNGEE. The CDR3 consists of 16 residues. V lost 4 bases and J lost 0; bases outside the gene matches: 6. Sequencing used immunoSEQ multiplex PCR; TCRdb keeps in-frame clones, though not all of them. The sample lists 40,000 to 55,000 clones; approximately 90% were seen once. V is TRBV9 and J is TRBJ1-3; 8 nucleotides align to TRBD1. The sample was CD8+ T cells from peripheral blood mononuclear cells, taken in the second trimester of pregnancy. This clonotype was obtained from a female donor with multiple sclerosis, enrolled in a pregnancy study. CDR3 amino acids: CASSSRTGSSGNTIYF. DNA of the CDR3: TGTGCCAGCAGCTCCCGGACAGGGAGCTCTGGAAACACCATATATTTT.